This T cell receptor beta chain was profiled in a study of blood T cell repertoires in COVID-19. Study-level information: Acute and convalescent COVID-19 specimens originated in the United States, Italy and Spain. The analysed material was cDNA or gDNA that came from T cells, B-cell-depleted T cells, or PBMCs.

This clone occurred a few times. In the authors' methods: For nucleated cells, counts were estimated from reference gene primer amplification. Sequencing was performed with immunoSEQ multiplex PCR; in TCRdb, only in-frame clones are kept and a portion is missing. The V and J calls and clone size are taken from that table; D and trimming were inferred from the DNA. Among about 250,000 clones listed, around four fifths were seen once. The TCR comes from a man of 80 years or more with acute or convalescent COVID-19. Material for sequencing was peripheral blood.

The CDR3 DNA reads TGTGCCAGCAGCTGGGGGACAGTAATTTCGAACACTGAAGCTTTCTTT. Protein: CASSWGTVISNTEAFF. The V gene is TRBV11-2, the J gene TRBJ1-1, with 7 bases that match TRBD1. CDR3 length: 16 amino acids. Trimming removed 4 bases from V and 1 base from J; junction bases left unmatched: 9. Germline CDR1 and CDR2: SGHAT and FQNNGV. The full variable domain, its missing parts supplied by reference TRBV11-2 and TRBJ1-1, is EAGVAQSPRYKIIEKRQSVAFWCNPISGHATLYWYQQILGQGPKLLIQFQNNGVVDDSQLPKDRFSAERLKGVDSTLKIQPAKLEDSAVYLCASSWGTVISNTEAFFGQGTRLTVV.